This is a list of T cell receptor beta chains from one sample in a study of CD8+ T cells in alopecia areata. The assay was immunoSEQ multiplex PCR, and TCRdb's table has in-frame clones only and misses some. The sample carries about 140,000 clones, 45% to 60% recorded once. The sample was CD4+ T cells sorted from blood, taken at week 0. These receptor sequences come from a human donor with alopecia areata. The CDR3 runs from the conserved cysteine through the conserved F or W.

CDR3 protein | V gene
CSVVPAGTDTQYF | TRBV29-1
CASSQAGTGAYGYTF | TRBV14
CSVEQEGHEQYF | TRBV29-1
CASTDFSGTDSYEQYF | TRBV2
CASSNIVGTGSTNTEAFF | TRBV25-1
CASSLSGLTGGWEYF | TRBV2
CSATKGPSGGGYTF | TRBV29-1
CSVGPQGAGGYTF | TRBV29-1
CSGTSGSYEQYF | TRBV29-1
CASSLAIAGYNEQFF | TRBV7-2
CATLYPRGPNYGYTF | TRBV23-1
CASSLVGRAYEQYF | TRBV5-6
CASKGEAKNIQYF | TRBV19
CSDEDGQYGYTF | TRBV29-1
CASSHTGSGANVLTF | TRBV4-1
CSVRGRFGTEAFF | TRBV29-1
CASSLEALRTEQYF | TRBV7-2
CASSESGTGFGGYTF | TRBV6-1
CASSRPPEGELFF | TRBV9
CASTQGLETQYF | TRBV7-9
CASSYLMQPQHF | TRBV6-6
CASSPLAGGPDTQYF | TRBV4-2
CACRDGGFLSYEQYF | TRBV30
CASSSPPAGGVGHQETQYF | TRBV5-4
CASSIIGTSFNQPQHF | TRBV19
CASSQDRGNIQYF | TRBV4-3
CASSVEGRGSRDTQYF | TRBV9
CASSLIKETQYF | TRBV7-9
CASSPMGQGDEQYF | TRBV5-1
CASSLEGLNTEAFF | TRBV5-1
CASSFALAAYEQYF | TRBV5-1
CAWSVNSYEQYF | TRBV30
CASSLGGRYTQYF | TRBV28
CASRASGKETQYF | TRBV2
CASGTHEQYF | TRBV28
CASNQGGAREKLFF | TRBV28
CASSLLASQDTQYF | TRBV5-1
CSVELDNEQFF | TRBV29-1
CSVRTVSEGEQYF | TRBV29-1
CASSPPRQLNVRGYTF | TRBV18
CASSQDGLADQETQYF | TRBV4-2
CASSEGGAGRTEAFF | TRBV25-1
CASSQVRPTGNTEAFF | TRBV14
CASSPDRTGYSNQPQHF | TRBV7-8
CASSNSYEQYF | TRBV6-6
CASSLGGLDQPQHF | TRBV18
CASSKFTGPQETQYF | TRBV21-1
CASSTVSGTSGSNEQFF | TRBV7-2
CASSRRADRNTEAFF | TRBV2
CASSEAAEQFF | TRBV6-1
CSAETGSGRFEQFF | TRBV29-1
CAWSGDAPETEAFF | TRBV30
CSTRLSYEQYF | TRBV20-1